The 25 T cell receptor beta chains below come from one sample, sequenced in a study of shared T cell receptors in the human thymus (dated by TCRdb to 2020 to 2023). The library relied on the immunoSEQ multiplex PCR assay. Held by TCRdb, this immuneACCESS table contains in-frame sequences only and omits some clones. Under half of the omission traces to an unresolved V gene where checked; the cause of the rest is unknown. In all, the sample holds 450,000 to 650,000 clones, and more than 75% of those were seen once. The ten top clones hold about 0.013% of the sample. Another study also made use of these data, one on human thymus T cells.

The sample taken for sequencing was thymocytes. The source of these receptors is a boy younger than two with a congenital heart defect. Donor details come from another sample of the same person, matched by shared clones.

This rearrangement joins TRBV27 to TRBJ1-2, with 7 bases fitting TRBD1. V lost 6 bases and J lost 7; bases outside the gene matches: 8. The CDR3 has 13 residues. Germline V gene data show CDR1 as MNHEY and CDR2 as SMNVEV (reference sequence). The CDR3 bases are TGTGCCAGCAGGAACGAGGGGGCCGGTGGCTACACCTTC. Its protein is CASRNEGAGGYTF.

The rearrangement uses TRBV6-5 and TRBJ2-7, with a weak D call TRBD1 (6 bases). This CDR3 spans 15 amino acids. V was cut by 5 bases and J by 6 bases, with 20 bases left in between. Germline-derived CDR1 and CDR2 are MNHEY and SVGAGI. The DNA for the CDR3 is TGTGCCAGCAGTCCGGATGGGGGCACCCCGTCCGAGCAGTACTTC. Amino acids: CASSPDGGTPSEQYF.

V usage is TRBV27 and J usage is TRBJ2-5; TRBD1 is a possible D gene (7 bases). The ends were cut back, 6 bases at V and 5 bases at J, with 16 bases in the middle. The CDR3 loop spans 14 amino acids. CDR1 is MNHEY, CDR2 SMNVEV, per germline (reference sequence). CDR3 bases: TGTGCCAGCAGGGACCTCGCAGGGGGGGAGACCCAGTACTTC. Translating gives CASRDLAGGETQYF.

The chain recombines TRBV5-4 with TRBJ2-7; 8 nucleotides agree with TRBD2. The V segment lost 10 bases and the J segment 9 bases; nucleotides outside the gene matches: 21. The CDR3 has 15 residues. Germline values: CDR1 SGHNT, CDR2 YYREEE (reference sequence). The DNA of the CDR3 is TGTGCCTCTTCGGGGGGGGAGCGGGGAGAATGCGTGCAGTACTTC. Protein sequence: CASSGGERGECVQYF.

This clone was seen a single time. The chain has TRBV30 and TRBJ2-7; 7 bases line up with TRBD1. Germline CDR1 is GTSNPN and CDR2 is SVGIG (reference sequence). The CDR3 length is 18 residues. V shed 1 base and J 0 bases; nucleotides not matched to a gene: 15. The CDR3, as DNA: TGTGCCTGGAGTGACCTCCTCCAAAGGACAGGCCCCTCCTACGAGCAGTACTTC. This encodes CAWSDLLQRTGPSYEQYF.

This clone appeared a few times. V is TRBV27 and J is TRBJ2-1; a weak D match, TRBD2 (6 bases). Germline V gene sequence: CDR1 MNHEY, CDR2 SMNVEV (reference sequence). The V end was cut by 2 bases, the J end by 2 bases, with 16 bases between. This CDR3 comprises 17 residues. The CDR3 loop is CASSLGSFRETYNEQFF. CDR3 sequence (DNA): TGTGCCAGCAGTTTAGGGTCCTTCCGGGAGACCTACAATGAGCAGTTCTTC.

This chain links TRBV4-2 with TRBJ2-7; D possibly corresponds to TRBD2 (5 bases). Per the germline V gene, CDR1 is LGHNA and CDR2 is YNFKEQ. V was clipped by 1 base and J by 5 bases, with 15 bases between them. CDR3 length: 15 amino acids. The CDR3 sequence is CASSQAGLGGDEQYF. The CDR3 nucleotides read TGTGCCAGCAGCCAAGCGGGGTTAGGAGGCGACGAGCAGTACTTC.

The chain couples TRBV5-6 to TRBJ2-1; D is possibly TRBD2 (6 bases). The CDR3 totals 12 residues. The germline V gene has CDR1 SGHDT and CDR2 YYEEEE. V lost 4 bases and J 9 bases, leaving 11 bases between the germline ends. The chain's CDR3 is CASSRGGFEQFF. The CDR3 DNA reads TGTGCCAGCAGCCGGGGAGGATTTGAGCAGTTCTTC.

J is TRBJ2-7 and V is TRBV7-9; TRBD2 matches 7 bases. The J segment lost 2 bases and the V segment lost 2 bases, leaving 3 bases of the junction unmatched. The V gene's germline CDR1 is SEHNR and CDR2 FQNEAQ (reference sequence). The CDR3 contains 14 residues. The CDR3: CASSLFAGAYEQYF. In nucleotides, the CDR3 is TGTGCCAGCAGCTTATTTGCGGGGGCCTACGAGCAGTACTTC.

The chain is built from TRBV6-1 and TRBJ2-7; 8 bases are a match to TRBD1. Trimming took 2 bases from V and 1 from J; bases not matched to a gene: 4. Looked up from germline, CDR1 is MNHNS and CDR2 is SASEGT. The CDR3 is made up of 15 amino acids. The CDR3 sequence: CASSETGGVSYEQYF. In DNA form, the CDR3 reads TGTGCCAGCAGTGAAACAGGGGGAGTTTCCTACGAGCAGTACTTC.

This sequence joins TRBV10-1 and TRBJ2-4, with D unclear. Germline V gives CDR1 WNHNN, CDR2 SYGVQD (reference sequence). V lost 0 bases to trimming and J lost 2 bases, with 8 bases between them. The CDR3 consists of 15 residues. CDR3 bases: TGCGCCAGCAGTGAGTCGAGAGGTACCAAAAACATTCAGTACTTC. This codes for CASSESRGTKNIQYF.

The CDR3 sequence: CASSFGQGNGELFF. DNA for the CDR3: TGTGCCAGCAGCTTCGGACAGGGAAACGGGGAGCTGTTTTTT. The chain combines TRBV7-2 with TRBJ2-2; 8 bases agree with TRBD1. CDR1 is SGHTA, CDR2 FQGNSA, per germline. This CDR3 is built from 14 residues. V dropped 3 bases and J dropped 7; count of bases not matched to a gene: 4.

The chain links TRBV6-4 to TRBJ2-1, with D maybe TRBD2 (6 bases). Trimming stripped 0 bases from V and 9 bases from J, with 12 bases between. The CDR3 length is 14 residues. Germline lookup yields CDR1 MRHNA and CDR2 SNTAGT. The CDR3 DNA sequence: TGTGCCAGCAGTGACTCGAGCGGGTGGGGTGAGCAGTTCTTC. Translating it yields CASSDSSGWGEQFF.

The genes are TRBV2 and TRBJ1-2; maybe TRBD1 (6 bases). CDR3 length: 16 residues. V lost 3 bases and J 6 bases, leaving 20 bases between the germline ends. Germline CDR1 and CDR2: SNHLY and FYNNEI. The CDR3 sequence: CASSDRGSPIKHGYTF. CDR3 DNA sequence: TGTGCCAGCAGTGACAGGGGAAGTCCTATAAAGCATGGCTACACCTTC. The variable domain in full, with the rest retrieved from reference TRBV2 and TRBJ1-2, is EPEVTQTPSHQVTQMGQEVILRCVPISNHLYFYWYRQILGQKVEFLVSFYNNEISEKSEIFDDQFSVERPDGSNFTLKIRSTKLEDSAMYFCASSDRGSPIKHGYTFGSGTRLTVV.

J is TRBJ1-4 and V is TRBV4-1; 8 nucleotides align to TRBD1. Trimming cost V 2 bases and J 4 bases; bases outside gene matches: 12. Germline V gives CDR1 MGHRA, CDR2 YSYEKL. This CDR3 has 18 amino acids. The CDR3 nucleotides are TGCGCCAGCAGCCAAAATTCCTACCACAGGGGGGGTAATGAAAAACTGTTTTTT. Its translation: CASSQNSYHRGGNEKLFF.

This chain connects TRBV4-1 to TRBJ2-3, with 7 nucleotides matching TRBD2. V was pared by 1 base and J by 0 bases, with 1 base of the junction left unmatched. From germline, CDR1 is MGHRA and CDR2 YSYEKL. The CDR3 sequence is 15 residues long. CDR3 amino acids: CASSQGGGSTDTQYF. The CDR3 DNA reads TGCGCCAGCAGCCAAGGGGGGGGGAGCACAGATACGCAGTATTTT.

This clone has only a few counts. The V and J genes are TRBV19 and TRBJ1-5; D gene unclear. The germline V gene encodes CDR1 LNHDA and CDR2 SQIVND (reference sequence). V lost 7 bases and J 5 bases, leaving 18 bases between the germline ends. CDR3 length equals 15 residues. CDR3 in DNA: TGTGCCAGTACCTTAGCCCTAGAGGCCCATCAGCCCCAGCATTTT. It codes for CASTLALEAHQPQHF.

This chain links TRBV4-3 with TRBJ1-1; D remains unclear. Trimming removed 2 bases from V and 4 bases from J, with 20 bases in between. This CDR3 is 17 amino acids long. Germline loops: CDR1 LGHNA, CDR2 YSLEER. The CDR3 spells CASSQRGALKYGTEAFF. Written as DNA, the CDR3 is TGCGCCAGCAGCCAACGGGGAGCCCTGAAGTATGGCACTGAAGCTTTCTTT.

In nucleotides, the CDR3 is TGTGCCAGCAGCCCGGGACTAGCGGCCACCTATTCCTACAATGAGCAGTTCTTC. Translating it yields CASSPGLAATYSYNEQFF. The V gene is TRBV9, the J gene TRBJ2-1; 11 bases align to TRBD2. CDR3 length: 18 residues. Germline loops: CDR1 SGDLS, CDR2 YYNGEE. V gave up 4 bases and J gave up 1 base; unmatched junction bases: 10.

This rearrangement joins TRBV30 to TRBJ2-7, with D possibly being TRBD2 (5 bases). This CDR3 has 13 residues. Germline-derived CDR1 and CDR2 are GTSNPN and SVGIG (reference sequence). V dropped 4 bases and J dropped 4 bases, with 14 bases sitting between them. The CDR3: CAWTAGGGYEQYF. The CDR3, as DNA: TGTGCCTGGACGGCGGGTGGTGGTTACGAGCAGTACTTC. Supplemented by reference TRBV30 and TRBJ2-7, the full variable domain reads SQTIHQWPATLVQPVGSPLSLECTVEGTSNPNLYWYRQAAGRGLQLLFYSVGIGQISSEVPQNLSASRPQDRQFILSSKKLLLSDSGFYLCAWTAGGGYEQYFGPGTRLTVT.

This chain's CDR3 is CASSQDPGWYQPQHF. For the CDR3, the DNA is TGTGCCAGCAGCCAAGACCCAGGGTGGTATCAGCCCCAGCATTTT. This sequence joins TRBV14 and TRBJ1-5, with D maybe TRBD1 (5 bases). The CDR3 is 15 residues long. CDR1 is SGHDN, CDR2 FVKESK, per germline. Deletions cut 0 bases from V and 5 bases from J, with 11 bases between.

The V gene is TRBV9, the J gene TRBJ2-6, with D perhaps matching TRBD2 (6 bases). V lost 0 bases and J lost 0, with 19 bases in between. The length of the CDR3 is 20 residues. In germline, CDR1 is SGDLS, CDR2 YYNGEE. CDR3 sequence reads: CASSVGVGRDHDSGANVLTF. The CDR3, as DNA: TGTGCCAGCAGCGTAGGGGTAGGGCGGGACCACGACTCTGGGGCCAACGTCCTGACTTTC.

The genes are TRBV29-1 and TRBJ2-5, with 9 bases aligning to TRBD2. The germline V gene encodes CDR1 SQVTM and CDR2 ANQGSEA. The CDR3 has 13 residues. The trim removed 8 bases at V and 5 bases at J, leaving 9 bases unmatched. The CDR3 region is CSWSGRPGETQYF. The CDR3 nucleotides read TGCAGCTGGAGCGGGAGGCCGGGGGAGACCCAGTACTTC.

J is TRBJ2-1 and V is TRBV9, with TRBD2 identical over 13 bases. Germline loops: CDR1 SGDLS, CDR2 YYNGEE. CDR3 size: 21 residues. J was trimmed by 5 bases and V by 2 bases; bases with no gene match: 19. CDR3 in amino acids: CASSVRSRGLAGRIYHNEQFF. In DNA form, the CDR3 reads TGTGCCAGCAGCGTCCGATCCCGGGGACTAGCGGGAAGAATATACCACAATGAGCAGTTCTTC.

The chain has TRBV5-1 and TRBJ2-1; tentatively, D is TRBD2 (7 bases). This CDR3 is built from 15 residues. Germline V CDR1 and CDR2: SGHRS, YFSETQ. V was shortened by 4 bases and J by 7 bases, with 18 bases between the two germline ends. The CDR3 here is CASSRVRGGENEQFF. The CDR3 nucleotides are TGCGCCAGCAGCCGGGTTAGGGGGGGGGAGAATGAGCAGTTCTTC.